This TCR beta chain came from a study of T cell responses to AZD1222 COVID-19 vaccine. Clones were sequenced by immunoSEQ multiplex PCR, and TCRdb holds only the in-frame ones, with some missing. The table records roughly 120,000 clones, about 86% of them present only once. Germline assignment: CDR1 MDHEN and CDR2 SYDVKM. The length of the CDR3 is 13 residues. Between the trimmed V and J ends, which lost 4 bases and 6 bases, there was a span of 13 bases. The chain employs TRBV28 and TRBJ2-7, with D unclear. The sequencing used peripheral blood, collected on day 0 of AZD1222 vaccination. This TCR was sampled from an adult in good health. The CDR3 region is CASSSPSWSEQYF. DNA of the CDR3: TGTGCCAGCAGTTCCCCCTCGTGGAGCGAGCAGTACTTC.